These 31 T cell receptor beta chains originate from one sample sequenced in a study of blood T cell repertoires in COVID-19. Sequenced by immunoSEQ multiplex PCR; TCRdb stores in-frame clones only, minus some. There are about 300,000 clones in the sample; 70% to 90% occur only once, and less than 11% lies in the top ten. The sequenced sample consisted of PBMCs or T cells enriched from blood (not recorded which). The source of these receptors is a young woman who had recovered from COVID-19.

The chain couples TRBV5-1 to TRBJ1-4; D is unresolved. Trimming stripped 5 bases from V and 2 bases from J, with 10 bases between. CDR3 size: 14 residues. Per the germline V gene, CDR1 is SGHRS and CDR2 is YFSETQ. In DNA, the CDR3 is TGCGCCAGCAGGGGAGGAACTACTAATGAAAAACTGTTTTTT. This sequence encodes CASRGGTTNEKLFF.

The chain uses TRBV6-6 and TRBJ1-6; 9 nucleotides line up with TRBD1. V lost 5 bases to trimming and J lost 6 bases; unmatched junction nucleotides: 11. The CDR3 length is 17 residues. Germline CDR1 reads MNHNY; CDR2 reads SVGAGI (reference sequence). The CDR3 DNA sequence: TGTGCCAGCAGTCGCCTGCCCCCGACAGGGGGTAATTCACCCCTCCACTTT. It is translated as CASSRLPPTGGNSPLHF.

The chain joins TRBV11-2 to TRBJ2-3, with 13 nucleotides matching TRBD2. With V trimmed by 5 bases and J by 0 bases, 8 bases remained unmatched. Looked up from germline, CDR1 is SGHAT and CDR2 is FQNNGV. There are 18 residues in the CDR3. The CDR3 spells CASSAGLAGAQSTDTQYF. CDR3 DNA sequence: TGTGCCAGCAGCGCCGGACTAGCGGGAGCCCAAAGCACAGATACGCAGTATTTT.

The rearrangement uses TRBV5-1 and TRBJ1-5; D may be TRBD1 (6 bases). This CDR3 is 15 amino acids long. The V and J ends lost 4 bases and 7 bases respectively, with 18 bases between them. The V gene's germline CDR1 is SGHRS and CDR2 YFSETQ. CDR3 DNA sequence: TGCGCCAGCAGCGTATCTCCAGGGGTGGAGCAGCCCCAGCATTTT. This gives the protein CASSVSPGVEQPQHF.

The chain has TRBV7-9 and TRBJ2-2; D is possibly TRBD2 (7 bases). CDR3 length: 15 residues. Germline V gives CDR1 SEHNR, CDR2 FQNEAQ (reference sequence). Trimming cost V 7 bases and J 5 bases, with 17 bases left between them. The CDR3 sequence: CASNPSGGRTGELFF. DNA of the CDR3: TGTGCCAGCAACCCGTCCGGGGGGCGTACCGGGGAGCTGTTTTTT.

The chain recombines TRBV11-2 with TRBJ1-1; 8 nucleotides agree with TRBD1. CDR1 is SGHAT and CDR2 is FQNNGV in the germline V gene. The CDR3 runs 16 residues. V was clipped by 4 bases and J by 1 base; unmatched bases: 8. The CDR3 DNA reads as TGTGCCAGCAGCTCCAACTCCGGGACAGGGAACACTGAAGCTTTCTTT. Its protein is CASSSNSGTGNTEAFF.

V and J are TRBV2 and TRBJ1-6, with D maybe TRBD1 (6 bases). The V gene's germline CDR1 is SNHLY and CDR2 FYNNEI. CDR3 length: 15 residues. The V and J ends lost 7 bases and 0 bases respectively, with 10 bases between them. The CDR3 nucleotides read TGTGCCAGCAATACAGGGAGCTCCTATAATTCACCCCTCCACTTT. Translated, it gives CASNTGSSYNSPLHF.

This chain's CDR3 is CASSFSGGLYNEQFF. In nucleotides, the CDR3 is TGTGCCAGCAGCTTTAGCGGGGGCCTCTACAATGAGCAGTTCTTC. The chain combines TRBV7-3 with TRBJ2-1; TRBD2 agrees at 9 bases. J lost 3 bases, V lost 3 bases, and 3 bases had no gene match. The CDR3 has 15 amino acids. Germline V gene sequence: CDR1 SGHTA, CDR2 FQGTGA.

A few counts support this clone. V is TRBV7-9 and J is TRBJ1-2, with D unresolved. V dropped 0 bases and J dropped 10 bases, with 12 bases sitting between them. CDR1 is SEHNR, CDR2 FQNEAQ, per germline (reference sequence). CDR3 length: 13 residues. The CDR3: CASSLASVRPYTF. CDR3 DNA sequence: TGTGCCAGCAGCTTAGCGAGCGTCAGACCCTACACCTTC.

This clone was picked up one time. The CDR3 spells CAWRTGLATNEKLFF. The CDR3, as DNA: TGTGCCTGGAGGACAGGGTTGGCAACTAATGAAAAACTGTTTTTT. The chain couples TRBV30 to TRBJ1-4; 7 bases match TRBD1. CDR1 and CDR2 (germline): GTSNPN, SVGIG (reference sequence). The CDR3 covers 15 residues. After removal of 3 bases from V and 0 bases from J, the junction contained 4 bases not matched to a gene.

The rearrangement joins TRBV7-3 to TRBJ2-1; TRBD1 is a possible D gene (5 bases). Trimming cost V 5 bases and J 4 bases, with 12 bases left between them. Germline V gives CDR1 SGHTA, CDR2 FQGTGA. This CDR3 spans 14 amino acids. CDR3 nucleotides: TGTGCCAGCAGCCCCTTGGGGCAATACAATGAGCAGTTCTTC. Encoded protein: CASSPLGQYNEQFF.

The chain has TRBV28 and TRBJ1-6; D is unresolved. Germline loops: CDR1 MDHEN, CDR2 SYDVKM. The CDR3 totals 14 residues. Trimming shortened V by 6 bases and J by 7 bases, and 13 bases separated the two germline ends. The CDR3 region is CASREGGRNSPLHF. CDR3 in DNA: TGTGCCAGCAGGGAGGGCGGGAGGAATTCACCCCTCCACTTT. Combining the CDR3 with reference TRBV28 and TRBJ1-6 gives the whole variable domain DVKVTQSSRYLVKRTGEKVFLECVQDMDHENMFWYRQDPGLGLRLIYFSYDVKMKEKGDIPEGYSVSREKKERFSLILESASTNQTSMYLCASREGGRNSPLHFGNGTRLTVT.

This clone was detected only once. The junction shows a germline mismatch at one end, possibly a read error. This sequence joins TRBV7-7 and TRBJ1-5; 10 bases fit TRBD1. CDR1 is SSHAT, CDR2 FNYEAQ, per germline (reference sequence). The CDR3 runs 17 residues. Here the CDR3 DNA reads TGTGCTAGCAGCCCGAGACAGGGGGCGCCTCGGTATCAGCCCCAGCATTTT. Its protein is CASSPRQGAPRYQPQHF.

This CDR3 reads CASSEQGNQPQHF. In nucleotides, the CDR3 is TGTGCCAGCAGTGAACAGGGAAACCAGCCCCAGCATTTT. The chain combines TRBV6-1 with TRBJ1-5, with D tentatively TRBD1 (5 bases). The V gene lost 2 bases and the J gene lost 7 bases, with 9 bases spanning the gap. CDR3 length equals 13 residues. Germline CDR1 and CDR2: MNHNS and SASEGT.

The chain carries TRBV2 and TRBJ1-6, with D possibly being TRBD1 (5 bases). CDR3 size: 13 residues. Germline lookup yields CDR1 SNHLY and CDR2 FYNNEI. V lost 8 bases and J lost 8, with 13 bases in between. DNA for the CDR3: TGTGCCAGCCTTGGGCAGGGTCATTCACCCCTCCACTTT. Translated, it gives CASLGQGHSPLHF.

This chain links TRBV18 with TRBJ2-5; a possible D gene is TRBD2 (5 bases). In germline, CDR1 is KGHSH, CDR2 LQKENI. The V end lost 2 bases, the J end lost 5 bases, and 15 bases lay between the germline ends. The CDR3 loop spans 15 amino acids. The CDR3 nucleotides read TGTGCCAGCTCACCAGAGGACCTCTCGGGGGAGACCCAGTACTTC. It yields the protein CASSPEDLSGETQYF.

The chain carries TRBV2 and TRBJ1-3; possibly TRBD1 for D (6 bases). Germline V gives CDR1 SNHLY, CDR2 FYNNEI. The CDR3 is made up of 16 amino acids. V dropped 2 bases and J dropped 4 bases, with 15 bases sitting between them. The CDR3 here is CASSELIGGRGNTIYF. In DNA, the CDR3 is TGTGCCAGCAGTGAACTTATCGGGGGGCGAGGAAACACCATATATTTT. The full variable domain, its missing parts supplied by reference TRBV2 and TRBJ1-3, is EPEVTQTPSHQVTQMGQEVILRCVPISNHLYFYWYRQILGQKVEFLVSFYNNEISEKSEIFDDQFSVERPDGSNFTLKIRSTKLEDSAMYFCASSELIGGRGNTIYFGEGSWLTVV.

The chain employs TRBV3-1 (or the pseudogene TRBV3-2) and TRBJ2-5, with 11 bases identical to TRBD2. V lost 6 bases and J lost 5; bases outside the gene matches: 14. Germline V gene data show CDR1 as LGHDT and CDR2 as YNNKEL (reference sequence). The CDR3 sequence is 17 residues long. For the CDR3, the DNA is TGTGCCAGCAGTTATACGACTAGCGGGGATTTCTCGGAGACCCAGTACTTC. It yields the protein CASSYTTSGDFSETQYF.

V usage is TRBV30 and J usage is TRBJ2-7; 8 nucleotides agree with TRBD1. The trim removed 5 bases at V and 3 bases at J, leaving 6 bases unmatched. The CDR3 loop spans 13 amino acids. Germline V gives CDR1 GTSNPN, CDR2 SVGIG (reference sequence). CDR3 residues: CAWVRTGIYEQYF. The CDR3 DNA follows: TGTGCCTGGGTTAGGACAGGGATCTACGAGCAGTACTTC.

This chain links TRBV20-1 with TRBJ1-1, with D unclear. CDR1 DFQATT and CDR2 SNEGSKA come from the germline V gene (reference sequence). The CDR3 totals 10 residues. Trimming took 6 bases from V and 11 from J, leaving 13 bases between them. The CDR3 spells CSAGFALAFF. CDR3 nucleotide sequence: TGCAGTGCCGGTTTCGCTTTGGCTTTCTTT.

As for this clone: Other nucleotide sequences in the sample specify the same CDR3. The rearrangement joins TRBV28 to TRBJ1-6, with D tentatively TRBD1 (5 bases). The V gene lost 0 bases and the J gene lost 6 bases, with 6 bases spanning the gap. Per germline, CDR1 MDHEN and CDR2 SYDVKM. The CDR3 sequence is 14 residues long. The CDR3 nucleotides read TGTGCCAGCAGTTTATGGACAGCTAATTCACCCCTCCACTTT. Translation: CASSLWTANSPLHF.

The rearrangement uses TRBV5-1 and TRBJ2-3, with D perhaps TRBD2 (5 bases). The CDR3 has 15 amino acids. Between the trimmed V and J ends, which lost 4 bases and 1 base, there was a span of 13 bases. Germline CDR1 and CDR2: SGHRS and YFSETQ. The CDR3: CASSPWGDGTDTQYF. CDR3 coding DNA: TGCGCCAGCAGCCCCTGGGGAGACGGCACAGATACGCAGTATTTT.

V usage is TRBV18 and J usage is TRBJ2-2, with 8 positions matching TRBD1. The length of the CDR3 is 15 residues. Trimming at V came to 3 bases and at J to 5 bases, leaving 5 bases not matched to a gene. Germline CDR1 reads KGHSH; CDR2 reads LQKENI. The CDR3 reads CASSPSRGRTGELFF. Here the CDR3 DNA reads TGTGCCAGCTCACCTAGCAGGGGGCGAACCGGGGAGCTGTTTTTT.

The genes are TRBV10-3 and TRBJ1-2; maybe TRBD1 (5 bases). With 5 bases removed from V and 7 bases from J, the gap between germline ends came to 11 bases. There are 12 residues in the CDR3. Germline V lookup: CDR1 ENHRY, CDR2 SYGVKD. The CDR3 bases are TGTGCCATCAGTAAGACAGACCGTGGCTACACCTTC. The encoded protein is CAISKTDRGYTF.

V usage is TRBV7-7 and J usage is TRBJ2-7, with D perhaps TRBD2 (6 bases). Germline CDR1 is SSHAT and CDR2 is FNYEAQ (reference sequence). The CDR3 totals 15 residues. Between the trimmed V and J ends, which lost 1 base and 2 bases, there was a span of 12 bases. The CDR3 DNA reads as TGTGCCAGCAGCTTAGGTGGAGGGGACGCCTACGAGCAGTACTTC. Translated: CASSLGGGDAYEQYF.

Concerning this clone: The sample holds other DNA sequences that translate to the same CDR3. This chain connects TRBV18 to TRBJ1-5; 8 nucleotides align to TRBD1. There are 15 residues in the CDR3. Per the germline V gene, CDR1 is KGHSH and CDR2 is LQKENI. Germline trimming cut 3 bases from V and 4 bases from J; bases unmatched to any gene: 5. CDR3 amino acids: CASSPPGQGNQPQHF. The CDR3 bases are TGTGCCAGCTCACCCCCAGGACAGGGTAATCAGCCCCAGCATTTT.

CDR3 sequence: CASSFASSGGPYEQYF. The CDR3 DNA follows: TGTGCCAGCAGCTTCGCCAGTAGCGGGGGGCCCTACGAGCAGTACTTC. The gene calls are TRBV5-4 and TRBJ2-7; 10 nucleotides match TRBD2. Unmatched junction bases numbered 7, after V lost 2 bases and J lost 2 bases. The CDR3 runs 16 residues. Germline CDR1 is SGHNT and CDR2 is YYREEE (reference sequence).

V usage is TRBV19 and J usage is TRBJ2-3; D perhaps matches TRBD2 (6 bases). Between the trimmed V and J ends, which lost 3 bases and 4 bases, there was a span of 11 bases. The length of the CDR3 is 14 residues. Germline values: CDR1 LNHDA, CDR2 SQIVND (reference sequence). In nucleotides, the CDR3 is TGTGCCAGTAGTATGGAGGGAGCGGCAGATACGCAGTATTTT. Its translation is CASSMEGAADTQYF.

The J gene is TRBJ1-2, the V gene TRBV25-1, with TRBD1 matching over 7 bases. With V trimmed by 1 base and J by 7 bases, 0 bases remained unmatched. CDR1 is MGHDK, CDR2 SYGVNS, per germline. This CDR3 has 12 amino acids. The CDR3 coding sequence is TGTGCCAGCAGTGAATCAGGGGGTGGCTACACCTTC. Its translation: CASSESGGGYTF.

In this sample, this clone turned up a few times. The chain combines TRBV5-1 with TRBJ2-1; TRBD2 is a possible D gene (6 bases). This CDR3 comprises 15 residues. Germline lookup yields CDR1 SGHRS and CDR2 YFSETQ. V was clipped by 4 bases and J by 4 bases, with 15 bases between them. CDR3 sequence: CASSPGGTSYNEQFF. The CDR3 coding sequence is TGCGCCAGCAGCCCCGGTGGGACTTCGTACAATGAGCAGTTCTTC.

For the CDR3, the DNA is TGTGCCAGCAGCCTACGATCTTCCGGGACACTTGTTTATGGCTACACCTTC. Protein sequence: CASSLRSSGTLVYGYTF. V usage is TRBV5-6 and J usage is TRBJ1-2; D possibly corresponds to TRBD1 (6 bases). CDR1 is SGHDT and CDR2 is YYEEEE in the germline V gene. V lost 4 bases and J lost 5, with 24 bases in between. This CDR3 contains 17 residues.